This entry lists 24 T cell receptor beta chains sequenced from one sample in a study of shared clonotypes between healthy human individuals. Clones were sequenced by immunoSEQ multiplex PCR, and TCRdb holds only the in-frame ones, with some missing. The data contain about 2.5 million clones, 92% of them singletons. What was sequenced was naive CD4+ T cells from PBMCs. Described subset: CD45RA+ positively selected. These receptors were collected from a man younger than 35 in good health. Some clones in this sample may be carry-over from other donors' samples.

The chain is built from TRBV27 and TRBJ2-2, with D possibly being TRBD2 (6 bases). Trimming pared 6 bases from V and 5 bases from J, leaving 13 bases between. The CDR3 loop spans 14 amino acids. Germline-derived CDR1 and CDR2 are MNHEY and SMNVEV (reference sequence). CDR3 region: CASRGEVRTGELFF. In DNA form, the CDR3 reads TGTGCCAGCAGGGGGGAGGTGCGGACCGGGGAGCTGTTTTTT.

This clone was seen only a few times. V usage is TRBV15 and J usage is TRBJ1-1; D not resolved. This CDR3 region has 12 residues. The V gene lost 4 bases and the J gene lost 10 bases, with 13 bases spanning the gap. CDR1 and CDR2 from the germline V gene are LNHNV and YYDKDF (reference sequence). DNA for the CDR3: TGTGCCACCAGCACTCCTCTTTCTGCAGCTTTCTTT. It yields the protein CATSTPLSAAFF.

Written as DNA, the CDR3 is TGCGCCAGCAGCCAGGGCCGACTAGCGGGAGCCCTAGATACGCAGTATTTT. Its translation is CASSQGRLAGALDTQYF. V gene TRBV4-3 combines with J gene TRBJ2-3; TRBD2 matches at 12 bases. J lost 5 bases, V lost 3 bases, and 9 bases had no gene match. Germline V gives CDR1 LGHNA, CDR2 YSLEER. The CDR3 consists of 17 residues.

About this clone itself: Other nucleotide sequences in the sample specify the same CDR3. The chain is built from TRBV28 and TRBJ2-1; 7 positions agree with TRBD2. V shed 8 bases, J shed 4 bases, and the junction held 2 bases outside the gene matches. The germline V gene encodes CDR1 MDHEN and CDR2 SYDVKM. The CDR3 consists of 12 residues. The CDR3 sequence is CASLGGYNEQFF. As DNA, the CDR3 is TGTGCCAGCCTGGGGGGGTACAATGAGCAGTTCTTC.

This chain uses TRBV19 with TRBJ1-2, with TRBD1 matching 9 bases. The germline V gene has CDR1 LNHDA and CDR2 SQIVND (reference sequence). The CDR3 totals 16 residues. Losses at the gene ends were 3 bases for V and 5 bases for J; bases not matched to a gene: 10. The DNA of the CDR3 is TGTGCCAGTAGTATCGACCGGGACAGGGCGAATTATGGCTACACCTTC. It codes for CASSIDRDRANYGYTF.

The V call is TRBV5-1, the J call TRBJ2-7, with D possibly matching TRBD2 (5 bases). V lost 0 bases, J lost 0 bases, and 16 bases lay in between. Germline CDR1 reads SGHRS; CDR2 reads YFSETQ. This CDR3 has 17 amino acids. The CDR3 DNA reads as TGCGCCAGCAGCTTGGCGCTCCCGGGATGGGGCTCCTACGAGCAGTACTTC. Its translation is CASSLALPGWGSYEQYF.

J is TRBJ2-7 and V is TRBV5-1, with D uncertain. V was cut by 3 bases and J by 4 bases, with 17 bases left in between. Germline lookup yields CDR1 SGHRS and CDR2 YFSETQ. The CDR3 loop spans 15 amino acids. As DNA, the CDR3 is TGCGCCAGCAGCTCTTCTCTGCCTGGGATATACGAGCAGTACTTC. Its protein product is CASSSSLPGIYEQYF.

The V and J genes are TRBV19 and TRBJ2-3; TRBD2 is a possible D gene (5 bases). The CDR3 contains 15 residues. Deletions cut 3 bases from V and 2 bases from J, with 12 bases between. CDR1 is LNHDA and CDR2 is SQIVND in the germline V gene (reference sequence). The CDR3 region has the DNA TGTGCCAGTAGTATCGGAACTAGGTTCACAGATACGCAGTATTTT. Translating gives CASSIGTRFTDTQYF.

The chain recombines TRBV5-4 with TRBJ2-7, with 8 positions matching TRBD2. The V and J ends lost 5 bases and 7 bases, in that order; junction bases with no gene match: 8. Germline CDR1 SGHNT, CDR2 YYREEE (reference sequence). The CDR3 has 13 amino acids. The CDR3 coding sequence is TGTGCCAGCAGTCGGGAGGGGCTGGGGGAGCAGTACTTC. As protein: CASSREGLGEQYF.

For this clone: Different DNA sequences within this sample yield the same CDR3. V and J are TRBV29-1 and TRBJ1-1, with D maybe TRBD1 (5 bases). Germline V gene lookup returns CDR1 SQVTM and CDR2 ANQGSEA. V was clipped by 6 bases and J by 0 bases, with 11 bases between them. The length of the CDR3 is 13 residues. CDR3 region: CSVVGRMNTEAFF. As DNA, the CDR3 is TGCAGCGTGGTGGGACGGATGAACACTGAAGCTTTCTTT.

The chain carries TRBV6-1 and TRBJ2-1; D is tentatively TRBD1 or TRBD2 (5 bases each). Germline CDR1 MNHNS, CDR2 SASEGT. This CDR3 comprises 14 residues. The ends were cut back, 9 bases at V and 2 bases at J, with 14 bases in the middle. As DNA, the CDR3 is TGTGCCAGTACCAGGGACGGCGCCTACAATGAGCAGTTCTTC. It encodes CASTRDGAYNEQFF.

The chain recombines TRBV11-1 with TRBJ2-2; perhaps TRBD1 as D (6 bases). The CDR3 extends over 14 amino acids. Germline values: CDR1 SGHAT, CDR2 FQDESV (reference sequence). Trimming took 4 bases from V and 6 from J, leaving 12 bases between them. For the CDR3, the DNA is TGTGCCAGCAGCTCAGGGGTAAAGTCCGGGGAGCTGTTTTTT. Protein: CASSSGVKSGELFF.

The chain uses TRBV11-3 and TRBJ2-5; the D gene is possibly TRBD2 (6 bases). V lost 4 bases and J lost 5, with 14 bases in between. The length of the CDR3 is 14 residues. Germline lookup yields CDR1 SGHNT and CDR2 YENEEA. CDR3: CASSSSRAGETQYF. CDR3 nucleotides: TGTGCCAGCAGCTCGAGCAGGGCGGGGGAGACCCAGTACTTC.

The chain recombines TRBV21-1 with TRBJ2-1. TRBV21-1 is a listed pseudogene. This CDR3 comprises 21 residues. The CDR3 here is CASSKARSGPPGNWERNEQFF. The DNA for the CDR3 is TGTGCCAGCAGCAAAGCGCGCTCAGGGCCTCCTGGGAACTGGGAGCGAAATGAGCAGTTCTTC.

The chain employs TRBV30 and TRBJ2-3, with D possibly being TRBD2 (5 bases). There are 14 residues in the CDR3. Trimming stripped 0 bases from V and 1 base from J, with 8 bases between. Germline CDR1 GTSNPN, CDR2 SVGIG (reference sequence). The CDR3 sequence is CAWSVSSRTDTQYF. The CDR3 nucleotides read TGTGCCTGGAGTGTATCTAGCCGCACAGATACGCAGTATTTT.

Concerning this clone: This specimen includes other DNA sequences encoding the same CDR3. Here the CDR3 DNA reads TGTGCCAGCAGCTTAGCAGGGAACACCGGGGAGCTGTTTTTT. It yields the protein CASSLAGNTGELFF. The rearrangement uses TRBV7-9 and TRBJ2-2; D is ambiguous. The length of the CDR3 is 14 residues. Germline V gene data show CDR1 as SEHNR and CDR2 as FQNEAQ (reference sequence). Trimming pared 0 bases from V and 1 base from J, leaving 3 bases between.

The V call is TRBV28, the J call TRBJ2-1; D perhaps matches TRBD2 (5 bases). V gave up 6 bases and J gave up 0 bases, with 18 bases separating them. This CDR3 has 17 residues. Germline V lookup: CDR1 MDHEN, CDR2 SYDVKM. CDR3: CASSSLGVGSSYNEQFF. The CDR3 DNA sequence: TGTGCCAGCAGCTCGCTTGGGGTGGGGAGCTCCTACAATGAGCAGTTCTTC.

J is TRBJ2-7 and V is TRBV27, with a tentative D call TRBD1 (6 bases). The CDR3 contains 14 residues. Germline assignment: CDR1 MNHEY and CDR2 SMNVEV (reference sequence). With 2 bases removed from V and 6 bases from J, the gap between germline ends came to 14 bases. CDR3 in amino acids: CASSLVSRGGEQYF. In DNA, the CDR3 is TGTGCCAGCAGTTTAGTCTCCAGGGGCGGCGAGCAGTACTTC.

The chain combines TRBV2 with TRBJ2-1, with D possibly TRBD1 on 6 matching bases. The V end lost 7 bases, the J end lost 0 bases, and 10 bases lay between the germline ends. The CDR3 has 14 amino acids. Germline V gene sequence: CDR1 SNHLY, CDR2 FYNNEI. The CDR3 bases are TGTGCCAGCAACAGGGAAATCTCCTACAATGAGCAGTTCTTC. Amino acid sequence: CASNREISYNEQFF.

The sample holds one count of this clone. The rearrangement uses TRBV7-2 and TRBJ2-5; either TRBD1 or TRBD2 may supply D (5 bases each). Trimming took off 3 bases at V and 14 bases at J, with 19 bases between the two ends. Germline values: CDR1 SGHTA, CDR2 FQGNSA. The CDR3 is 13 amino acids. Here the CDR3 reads CASSFSGTDSSYF. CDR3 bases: TGTGCCAGCAGCTTCTCCGGGACGGATTCGTCCTACTTC. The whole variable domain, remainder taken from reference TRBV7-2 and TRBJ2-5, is GAGVSQSPSNKVTEKGKDVELRCDPISGHTALYWYRQSLGQGLEFLIYFQGNSAPDKSGLPSDRFSAERTGGSVSTLTIQRTQQEDSAVYLCASSFSGTDSSYFGPGTRLLVL.

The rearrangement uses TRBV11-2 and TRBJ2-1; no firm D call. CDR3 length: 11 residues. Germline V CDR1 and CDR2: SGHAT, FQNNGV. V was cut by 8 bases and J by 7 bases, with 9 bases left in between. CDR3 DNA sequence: TGTGCCAGCGTTGGGTGGAATGAGCAGTTCTTC. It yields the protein CASVGWNEQFF.

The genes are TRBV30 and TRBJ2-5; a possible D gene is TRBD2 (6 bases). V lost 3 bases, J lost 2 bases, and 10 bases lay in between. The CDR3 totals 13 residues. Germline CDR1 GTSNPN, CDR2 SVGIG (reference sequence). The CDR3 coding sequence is TGTGCCTGGAGCCCGGGGGAGCAAGAGACCCAGTACTTC. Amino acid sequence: CAWSPGEQETQYF.

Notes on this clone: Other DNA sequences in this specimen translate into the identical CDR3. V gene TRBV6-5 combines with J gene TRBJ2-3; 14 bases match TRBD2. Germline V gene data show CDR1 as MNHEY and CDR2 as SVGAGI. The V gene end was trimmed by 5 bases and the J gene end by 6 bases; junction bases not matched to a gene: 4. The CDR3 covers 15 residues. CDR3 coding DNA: TGTGCCAGCAGTCGACTAGCGGGAGGGGCGGATACGCAGTATTTT. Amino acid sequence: CASSRLAGGADTQYF.

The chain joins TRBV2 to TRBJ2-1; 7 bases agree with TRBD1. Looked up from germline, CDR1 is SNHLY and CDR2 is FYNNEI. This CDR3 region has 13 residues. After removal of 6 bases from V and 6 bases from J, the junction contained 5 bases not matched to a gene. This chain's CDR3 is CASSKGQVNEQFF. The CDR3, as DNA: TGTGCCAGCAGCAAAGGACAGGTCAATGAGCAGTTCTTC.